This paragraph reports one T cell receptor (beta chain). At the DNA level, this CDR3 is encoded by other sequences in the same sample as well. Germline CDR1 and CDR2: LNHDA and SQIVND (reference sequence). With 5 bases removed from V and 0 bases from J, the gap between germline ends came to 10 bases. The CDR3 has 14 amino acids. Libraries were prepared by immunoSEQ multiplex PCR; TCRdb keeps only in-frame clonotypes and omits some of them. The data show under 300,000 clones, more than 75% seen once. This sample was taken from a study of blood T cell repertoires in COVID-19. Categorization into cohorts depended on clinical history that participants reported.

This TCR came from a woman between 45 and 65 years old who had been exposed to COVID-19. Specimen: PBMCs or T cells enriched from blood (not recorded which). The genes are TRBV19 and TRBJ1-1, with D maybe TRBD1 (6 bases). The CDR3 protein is CASSLQGLNTEAFF. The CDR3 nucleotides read TGTGCCAGTAGTTTACAGGGACTGAACACTGAAGCTTTCTTT.